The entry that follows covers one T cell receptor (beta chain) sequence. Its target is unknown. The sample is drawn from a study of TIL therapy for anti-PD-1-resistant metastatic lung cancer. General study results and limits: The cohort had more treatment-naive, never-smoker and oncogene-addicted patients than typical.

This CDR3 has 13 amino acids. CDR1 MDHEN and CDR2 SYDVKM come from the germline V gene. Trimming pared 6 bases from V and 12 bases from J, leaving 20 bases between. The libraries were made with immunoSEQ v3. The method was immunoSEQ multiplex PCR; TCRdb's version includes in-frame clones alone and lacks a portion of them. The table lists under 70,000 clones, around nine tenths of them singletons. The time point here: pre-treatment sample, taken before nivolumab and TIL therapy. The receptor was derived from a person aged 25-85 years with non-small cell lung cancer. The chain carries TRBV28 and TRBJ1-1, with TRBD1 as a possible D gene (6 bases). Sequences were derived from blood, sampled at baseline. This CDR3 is CASSLITGSGTFF. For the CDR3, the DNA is TGTGCCAGCAGCCTCATAACAGGGTCGGGAACTTTCTTT.